What follows is one T cell receptor (beta chain) and its context. This clonotype has only a few counts. No cognate antigen has been identified for it. Per-base qualities were not stored, and no clone one base away is much larger. The label giving this sample's treatment or condition can be read as: live attenuated yellow fever vaccine strain. PBMCs were isolated from peripheral blood using a standard Ficoll-Paque protocol. Dynabeads CD4 and CD8 positive selection kits were used to isolate CD4 and CD8 T-cell fractions. TriZol was used to extract RNA from bulk PBMCs, from CD4 and CD8 fractions, and from dextramer-positive and dextramer-negative fractions. This specimen belongs to a study of T cells after yellow fever vaccination (dated by TCRdb to 2018 to 2020). Notes on the research overall: The SMART-Seq v4 Ultra Low Input RNA kit was used to prepare libraries from fractions with low cell numbers. To follow T-cell clones before and after primary and booster YFV17D yellow fever vaccination, bulk TCR alpha and beta repertoires were sequenced over time. The cohort comprised two healthy male donors, one aged 18 to 29 and one aged 30 to 40 years. Blood was drawn at multiple timepoints before and after primary and secondary immunization, with bulk PBMC replicates and cell subsets isolated. Here is what the overall study found, with its caveats: Computational filtering was required because FACS-sorted repertoires could contain abundant contaminating clonotypes from the bulk population. The secondary T-cell response was found to be weaker but faster than the primary response, with a peak reached on day 5 rather than on day 15. Because only a couple of donors were included in the study, the extent to which the findings can be generalized is limited. A small fraction of clonotypes appeared in both the CD4 and CD8 compartments, likely as a result of convergent recombination. After the booster, most clones that had expanded after primary vaccination were detected again (around 97% of CD4 and around nine tenths of CD8), suggesting broad maintenance of memory.

For sequencing, an Illumina NovaSeq 6000 was employed. TCR cDNA was synthesized by 5'RACE template switching, which introduced a universal primer site and unique molecular identifiers. Priming for cDNA synthesis came from both the TCR alpha and TCR beta constant segments. Library amplification used two PCR steps, and the second PCR step added sample barcodes and sequencing adapters. Sequencing of the libraries was done on either Illumina HiSeq 2500 (2x100 bp) or NovaSeq (2x150 bp). From the authors' description of their analysis: Reads were demultiplexed and collapsed into UMI consensus sequences with MIGEC, and V(D)J alignment was performed with MiXCR. Clonotypes responding to the vaccine were identified with edgeR on replicate PBMC samples, with the criteria of FDR below 0.01 and a log2 fold change above 5 up to day 15. Each bulk clonotype received a CD4 or CD8 identity based on whether the sequenced CD4 or CD8 repertoire contained that clonotype at higher abundance. In TCRdb, the public reads were trimmed at Q25 with fastp and aligned with MiXCR, with productive beta chains retained. Each record represents a unique CDR3 protein, reported with the most common genes and DNA among its rows. Here the V and J calls rest on TCRdb's processing, not on the authors' analysis. In this sample the table shows 340,000 or so distinct CDR3 sequences, approximately 12% of which occur a single time. The top ten clones comprise about 3% of the sample.

The sequenced sample was CD4+ T cells sorted from PBMCs, obtained 15 days after the yellow fever booster vaccination. The sequence derives from a man in his late teens or twenties who received the YFV17D yellow fever vaccine.

The DNA is TGTGCCAGCAGCTTTTACACGGAAGAGACCCAGTACTTC. This codes for CASSFYTEETQYF. The chain uses TRBV5-5 and TRBJ2-5, with the D gene uncertain. As encoded in the germline V gene (reference sequence), CDR1 is SGHKS while CDR2 is YYEKEE. From the cysteine up to the phenylalanine, the CDR3 has a length of 13 residues. Only the CDR3 portion is preserved as DNA: 39 bases, with reading frame beginning at the first base. V is reduced by 2 bases and J by 3 bases, leaving a spacing of 8 bases between them.